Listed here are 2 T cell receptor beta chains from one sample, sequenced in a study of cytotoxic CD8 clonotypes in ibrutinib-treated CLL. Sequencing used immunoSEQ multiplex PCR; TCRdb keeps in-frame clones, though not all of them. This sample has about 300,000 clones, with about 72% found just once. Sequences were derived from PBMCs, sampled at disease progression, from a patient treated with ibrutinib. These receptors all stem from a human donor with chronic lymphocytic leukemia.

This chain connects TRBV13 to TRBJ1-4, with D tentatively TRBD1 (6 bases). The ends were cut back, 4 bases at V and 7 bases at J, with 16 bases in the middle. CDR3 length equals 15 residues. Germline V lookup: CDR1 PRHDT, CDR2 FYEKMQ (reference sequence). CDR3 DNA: TGTGCCAGCAGCTCCCACAGGGAGTTGGGTGAAAAACTGTTTTTT. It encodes CASSSHRELGEKLFF.

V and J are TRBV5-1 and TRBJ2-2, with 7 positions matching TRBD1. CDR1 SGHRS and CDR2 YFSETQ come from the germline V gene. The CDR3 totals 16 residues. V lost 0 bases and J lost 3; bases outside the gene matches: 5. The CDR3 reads CASSLAGQSYTGELFF. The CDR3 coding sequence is TGCGCCAGCAGCTTGGCGGGACAGAGTTACACCGGGGAGCTGTTTTTT.